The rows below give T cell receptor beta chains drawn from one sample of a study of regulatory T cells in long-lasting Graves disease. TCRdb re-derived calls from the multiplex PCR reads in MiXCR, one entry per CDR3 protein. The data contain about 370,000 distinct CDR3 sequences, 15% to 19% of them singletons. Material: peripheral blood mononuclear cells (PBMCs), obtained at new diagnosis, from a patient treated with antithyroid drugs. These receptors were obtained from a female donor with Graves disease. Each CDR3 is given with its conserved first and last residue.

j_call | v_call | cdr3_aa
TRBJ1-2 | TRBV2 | CASSLTVYSDGYTF
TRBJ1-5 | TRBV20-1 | CSAMGQGNQPQHF
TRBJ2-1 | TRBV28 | CASSLLDSGRYEQFF
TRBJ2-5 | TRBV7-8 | CASSSTGRVETQYF
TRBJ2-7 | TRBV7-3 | CASSLTGPAGWQYF
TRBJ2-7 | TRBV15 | CATSREAGTAYEQYF
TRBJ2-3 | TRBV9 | CASSVVGRPDTQYF
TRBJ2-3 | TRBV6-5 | CASSYSNRLAASTDTQYF
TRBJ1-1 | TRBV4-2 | CASSQEGTEEEAFF
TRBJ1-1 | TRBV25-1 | CASSESVGQNTEAFF
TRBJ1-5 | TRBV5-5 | CASSKGLSNQPQHF
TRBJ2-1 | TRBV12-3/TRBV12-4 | CASTRGLADYNEQFF
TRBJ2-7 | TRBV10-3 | CAISGQGGVDEQYF
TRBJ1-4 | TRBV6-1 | CASRDRRYNEKLFF
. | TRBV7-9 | CASSRTPRGQETQYF
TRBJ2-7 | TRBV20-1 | CSARDGRAHEQYF
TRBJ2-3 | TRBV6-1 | CASTERTSGVDTQYF
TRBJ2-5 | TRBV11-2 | CASSLGSGYQETQYF
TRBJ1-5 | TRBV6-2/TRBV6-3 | CASSHDGMGNQPQHF
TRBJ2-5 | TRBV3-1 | CASSQVLGSQETQYF
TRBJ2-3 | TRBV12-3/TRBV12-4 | CASSHGPSGDTQYF
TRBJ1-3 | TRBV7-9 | CASSLRSGSGNTIYF
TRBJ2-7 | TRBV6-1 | CASSGRLAVGEQYF
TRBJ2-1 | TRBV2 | CASSDRQVAGGREQFF
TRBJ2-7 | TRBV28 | CASSLQQTESSYEQYF
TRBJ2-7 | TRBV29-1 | CSVEASRGEQYF
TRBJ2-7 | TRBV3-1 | CASSQVWKASYEQYF
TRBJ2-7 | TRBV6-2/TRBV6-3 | CASTPARFGEQYF
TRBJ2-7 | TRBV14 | CASSHWTVNSYEQYF
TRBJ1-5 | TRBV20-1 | CSAAHRDRFINSNQPQHF
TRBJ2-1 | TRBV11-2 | CASSQRTRHEQFF
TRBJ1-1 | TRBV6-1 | CASSHNRPLRDSGTEAFF